This TCR beta chain derives from a study of CD8 T cells in Susac syndrome. The V gene's germline CDR1 is SGDLS and CDR2 YYNGEE. V lost 0 bases and J lost 8; bases outside the gene matches: 7. The CDR3 covers 15 residues. Under recently defined diagnostic criteria, the patients with Susac syndrome qualified as having definite or probable disease. This clonotype has just one count. RNA totalling roughly 0.45 to 1 ug underwent reverse transcription with random hexamers. It was immunoSEQ multiplex PCR that amplified TCR beta CDR3 across 54 Vbeta and 13 Jbeta. TCRdb reanalysed the immunoSEQ multiplex PCR reads using MiXCR and keeps one entry per CDR3 protein. This table has under 300,000 distinct CDR3 sequences, about 96% appearing once.

The source is a human donor with Susac syndrome. The rearrangement links TRBV9 to TRBJ1-4; TRBD1 aligns across 7 bases. Sequenced sample: CD4+ T cells from PBMCs. This CDR3 reads CASSVAGQAWEKLFF. The CDR3 nucleotides read TGTGCCAGCAGCGTAGCAGGACAGGCTTGGGAAAAACTGTTTTTT. Based on the CDR3 plus reference TRBV9 and TRBJ1-4, the full variable domain is DSGVTQTPKHLITATGQRVTLRCSPRSGDLSVYWYQQSLDQGLQFLIQYYNGEERAKGNILERFSAQQFPDLHSELNLSSLELGDSALYFCASSVAGQAWEKLFFGSGTQLSVL.